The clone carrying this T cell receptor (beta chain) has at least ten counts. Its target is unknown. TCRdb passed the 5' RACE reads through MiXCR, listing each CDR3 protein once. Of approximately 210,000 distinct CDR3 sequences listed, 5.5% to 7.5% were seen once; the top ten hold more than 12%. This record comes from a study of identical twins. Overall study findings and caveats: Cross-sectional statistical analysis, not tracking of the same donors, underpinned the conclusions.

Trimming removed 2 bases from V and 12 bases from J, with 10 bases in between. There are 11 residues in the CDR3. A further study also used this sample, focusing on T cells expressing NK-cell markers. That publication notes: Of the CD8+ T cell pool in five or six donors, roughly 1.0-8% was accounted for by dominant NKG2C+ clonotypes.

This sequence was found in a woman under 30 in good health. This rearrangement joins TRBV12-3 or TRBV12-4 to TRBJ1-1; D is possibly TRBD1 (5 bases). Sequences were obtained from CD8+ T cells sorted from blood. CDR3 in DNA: TGTGCCAGCAGTTTACGGGGGGAAACTTTCTTT. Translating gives CASSLRGETFF.